The rows below give T cell receptor beta chains drawn from one sample of a study of response to subunit inactivated influenza vaccine. TCRdb re-analysed the RT-PCR reads in MiXCR, keeping a single row per CDR3 protein. The sample includes roughly 670,000 distinct CDR3 sequences, 14% seen only once; the top ten take 7.6%. Sequencing was performed on PBMCs from blood, taken about 14 days before vaccination. The receptors here all came from a man aged 50-59 years who received an inactivated influenza vaccine. Both conserved end residues are part of each CDR3. The order of the fields is J gene, D gene, V gene, clone size, CDR3 DNA, CDR3 protein. The D gene is left open where the match is weak. The size of a clone is reported for some rows only, either as once, few or many, or as a class for expanded clones.

TRBJ1-4 - TRBV5-4 - TGTGCCAGCAGCCAAGGGACCAGGAATGAAAAACTGTTTTTT CASSQGTRNEKLFF
TRBJ1-3 TRBD1 TRBV7-9 - TGTGCCAGCAGCCCCGGACAGGGGGCTGCCTCTGGAAACACCATATATTTT CASSPGQGAASGNTIYF
TRBJ2-7 TRBD2 TRBV5-1 - TGCGCCAGCAGCTTGGCTACTACTAGCGGGAGTACCTACGAGCAGTACTTC CASSLATTSGSTYEQYF
TRBJ2-5 - TRBV5-5 few TGTGCCAGCAGCGGACGAGGTGGGCCTCTACAAGAGACCCAGTACTTC CASSGRGGPLQETQYF
TRBJ2-3 TRBD2 TRBV9 few TGTGCCAGCAGCGTAGGAGGGCGCGGGAGAGGATATGATACGCAGTATTTT CASSVGGRGRGYDTQYF
TRBJ2-3 - TRBV5-1 once TGCGCCAGCAGCTTGGTGGGCTTTACAGATACGCAGTATTTT CASSLVGFTDTQYF
TRBJ2-3 TRBD1 TRBV5-1 - TGCGCCAGCAGCTTGGAAGGGACAGGGGCCGCAGATACGCAGTATTTT CASSLEGTGAADTQYF
TRBJ2-2 TRBD2 TRBV20-1 many TGCAGTGCTACAGGACTAGCGGGGTTTGTAACCGGGGAGCTGTTTTTT CSATGLAGFVTGELFF
TRBJ2-7 - TRBV6-2/TRBV6-3 - TGTGCCAGCAGTTACTCGAGAGAGGCCTACGAGCAGTACTTC CASSYSREAYEQYF
TRBJ2-7 - TRBV30 few TGTGCCTGGGAATTCGGCTACGAGCAGTACTTC CAWEFGYEQYF
TRBJ2-3 - TRBV7-2 - TGTGCCAGCGGGCAACAGGGAAGTGCCGATACGCAGTATTTT CASGQQGSADTQYF
TRBJ1-1 - TRBV4-3 - TGCGCCAGCAGCCTAAGCGTGGGGAGGACCACTGAAGCTTTCTTT CASSLSVGRTTEAFF
TRBJ2-7 - TRBV29-1 - TGCAGCGCCGAAGTCGGGAGCTACGAGCAGTACTTC CSAEVGSYEQYF
TRBJ2-5 - TRBV5-6 - TGTGCCAGCAGCAGGGAACTTGTAGAGACCCAGTACTTC CASSRELVETQYF
TRBJ2-7 TRBD1 TRBV12-3/TRBV12-4 many TGTGCCAGCAGTTCCGACAGGGGATACGAGCAGTACTTC CASSSDRGYEQYF